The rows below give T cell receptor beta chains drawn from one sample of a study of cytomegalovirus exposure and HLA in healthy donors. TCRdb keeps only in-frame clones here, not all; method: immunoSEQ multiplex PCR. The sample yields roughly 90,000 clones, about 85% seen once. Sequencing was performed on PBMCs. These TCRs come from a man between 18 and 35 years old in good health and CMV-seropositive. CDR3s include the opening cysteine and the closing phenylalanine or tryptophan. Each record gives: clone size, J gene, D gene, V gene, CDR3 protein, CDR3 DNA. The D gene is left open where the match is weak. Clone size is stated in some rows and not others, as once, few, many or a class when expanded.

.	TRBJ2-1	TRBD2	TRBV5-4	CASGRASGSYNEQFF	TGTGCCAGCGGGAGGGCTAGCGGGAGTTACAATGAGCAGTTCTTC
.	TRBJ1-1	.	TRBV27	CASSLRDEWRGTEAFF	TGTGCCAGCAGTCTCAGGGATGAGTGGAGAGGCACTGAAGCTTTCTTT
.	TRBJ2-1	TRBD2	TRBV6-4	CASSLAGGRYNEQFF	TGTGCCAGCAGCCTAGCGGGAGGAAGGTACAATGAGCAGTTCTTC
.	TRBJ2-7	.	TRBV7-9	CASSLVRGSGSYEQYF	TGTGCCAGCAGCTTAGTTCGCGGTAGCGGCTCCTACGAGCAGTACTTC
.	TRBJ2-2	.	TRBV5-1	CASSLHTGELFF	TGCGCCAGCAGCCTACACACCGGGGAGCTGTTTTTT
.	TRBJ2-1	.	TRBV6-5	CASSWGDNEQFF	TGTGCCAGCAGTTGGGGGGACAATGAGCAGTTCTTC
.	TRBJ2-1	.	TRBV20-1	CSASVVEQFF	TGCAGTGCTTCGGTTGTCGAGCAGTTCTTC
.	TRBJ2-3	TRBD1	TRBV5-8	CASSPGRTGGEDTQYF	TGTGCCAGCAGCCCGGGTAGGACAGGGGGAGAAGATACGCAGTATTTT
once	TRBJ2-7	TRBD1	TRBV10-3	CAISPGQGVYEQYF	TGTGCCATCAGTCCGGGACAGGGAGTCTACGAGCAGTACTTC
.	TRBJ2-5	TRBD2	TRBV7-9	CASTLGGQETQYF	TGTGCCAGTACCCTGGGGGGGCAAGAGACCCAGTACTTC
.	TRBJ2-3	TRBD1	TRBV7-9	CASSPRTGASADTQYF	TGTGCCAGCAGCCCCAGGACAGGGGCGAGCGCAGATACGCAGTATTTT
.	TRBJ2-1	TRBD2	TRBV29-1	CSGKTSGSGNEQFF	TGCAGCGGGAAGACTAGCGGGAGTGGCAATGAGCAGTTCTTC
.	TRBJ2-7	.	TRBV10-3	CAISGNRAGAPLSVEQYF	TGTGCCATCAGTGGAAACAGGGCTGGGGCTCCTCTGAGCGTCGAGCAGTACTTC
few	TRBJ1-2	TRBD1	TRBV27	CASSRYPTGFYGYTF	TGTGCCAGCAGCCGCTATCCGACAGGGTTCTATGGCTACACCTTC
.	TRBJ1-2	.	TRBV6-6	CASSYSRSGGYTF	TGTGCCAGCAGTTACTCGAGATCCGGGGGCTACACCTTC
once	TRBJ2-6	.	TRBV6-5	CASTLVDSGANVLTF	TGTGCCAGCACCTTAGTAGACTCTGGGGCCAACGTCCTGACTTTC
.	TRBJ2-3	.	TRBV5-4	CASTMGGALADTQYF	TGTGCCAGCACAATGGGGGGAGCTCTGGCAGATACGCAGTATTTT
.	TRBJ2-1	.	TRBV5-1	CASSRTRGDNEQFF	TGCGCCAGCAGCCGGACGCGGGGTGACAATGAGCAGTTCTTC
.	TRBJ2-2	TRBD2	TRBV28	CASSFVLAGTGELFF	TGTGCCAGCAGTTTTGTCCTAGCGGGGACCGGGGAGCTGTTTTTT
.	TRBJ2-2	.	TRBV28	CASSLWGPSPSTGELFF	TGTGCCAGCAGTTTATGGGGGCCCTCCCCGTCCACCGGGGAGCTGTTTTTT
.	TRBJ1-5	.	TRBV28	CASKGGVSNQPQHF	TGTGCCAGCAAGGGGGGGGTTTCTAATCAGCCCCAGCATTTT
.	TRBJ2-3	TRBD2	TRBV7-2	CASSSFPSGRAPDTQYF	TGTGCCAGCAGCTCCTTCCCAAGCGGGAGGGCCCCAGATACGCAGTATTTT
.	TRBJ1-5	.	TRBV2	CASSTGDQPQHF	TGTGCCAGCTCGACGGGGGATCAGCCCCAGCATTTT
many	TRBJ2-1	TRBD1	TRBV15	CATSTILTGAQRNEQFF	TGTGCCACCAGCACCATACTGACAGGGGCCCAACGCAATGAGCAGTTCTTC
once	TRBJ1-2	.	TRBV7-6	CASSLYGGGYGYTF	TGTGCCAGCAGCTTATATGGGGGAGGATATGGCTACACCTTC
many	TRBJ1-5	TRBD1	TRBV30	CAWSVDRTGANGNQPQHF	TGTGCCTGGAGTGTAGATCGGACAGGGGCGAATGGGAATCAGCCCCAGCATTTT
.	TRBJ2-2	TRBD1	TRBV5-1	CASSKDRGGAGELFF	TGCGCCAGCAGCAAGGACAGGGGGGGGGCCGGGGAGCTGTTTTTT
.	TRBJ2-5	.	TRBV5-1	CASSLGGIEETQYF	TGCGCCAGCAGCTTGGGAGGGATCGAAGAGACCCAGTACTTC
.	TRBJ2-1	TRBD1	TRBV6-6	CASSYGGQGRDEQFF	TGTGCCAGCAGTTACGGGGGACAGGGTCGCGATGAGCAGTTCTTC
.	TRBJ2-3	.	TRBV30	CAWSGLGRGTDTQYF	TGTGCCTGGAGTGGGTTGGGGAGAGGCACAGATACGCAGTATTTT
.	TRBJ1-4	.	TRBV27	CASSFGEKLFF	TGTGCCAGCAGTTTCGGTGAAAAACTGTTTTTT
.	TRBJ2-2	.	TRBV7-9	CASSLPQKRTGELFF	TGTGCCAGCAGCTTACCCCAGAAACGCACCGGGGAGCTGTTTTTT
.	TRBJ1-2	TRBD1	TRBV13	CASSLSGSGQNYYGYTF	TGTGCCAGCAGCTTAAGCGGGTCGGGACAGAACTACTATGGCTACACCTTC
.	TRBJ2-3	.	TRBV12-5	CASGFSYGSLAPTDTQYF	TGTGCTAGTGGTTTCTCTTATGGGAGTTTAGCCCCCACAGATACGCAGTATTTT
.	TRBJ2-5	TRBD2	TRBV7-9	CASSLGPTSASRETQYF	TGTGCCAGCAGCTTAGGCCCGACTAGCGCGTCGCGGGAGACCCAGTACTTC
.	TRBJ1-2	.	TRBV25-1	CASSEFGGNYGYTF	TGTGCCAGCAGTGAATTCGGGGGGAACTATGGCTACACCTTC
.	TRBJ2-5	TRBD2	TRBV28	CASIKMWTSEKTQYF	TGTGCCAGCATAAAAATGTGGACTAGCGAGAAGACCCAGTACTTC
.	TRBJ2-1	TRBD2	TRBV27	CASSQLAGGVNEQFF	TGTGCCAGCAGTCAACTAGCGGGAGGGGTTAATGAGCAGTTCTTC
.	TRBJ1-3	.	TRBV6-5	CASTRGASGNTIYF	TGTGCCAGCACCCGGGGAGCTTCTGGAAACACCATATATTTT
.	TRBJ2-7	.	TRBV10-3	CAISEGTPLTYEQYF	TGTGCCATCAGTGAAGGGACACCCCTGACCTACGAGCAGTACTTC
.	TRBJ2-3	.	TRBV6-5	CASSYQGSTDTQYF	TGTGCCAGCAGTTATCAGGGTTCCACAGATACGCAGTATTTT